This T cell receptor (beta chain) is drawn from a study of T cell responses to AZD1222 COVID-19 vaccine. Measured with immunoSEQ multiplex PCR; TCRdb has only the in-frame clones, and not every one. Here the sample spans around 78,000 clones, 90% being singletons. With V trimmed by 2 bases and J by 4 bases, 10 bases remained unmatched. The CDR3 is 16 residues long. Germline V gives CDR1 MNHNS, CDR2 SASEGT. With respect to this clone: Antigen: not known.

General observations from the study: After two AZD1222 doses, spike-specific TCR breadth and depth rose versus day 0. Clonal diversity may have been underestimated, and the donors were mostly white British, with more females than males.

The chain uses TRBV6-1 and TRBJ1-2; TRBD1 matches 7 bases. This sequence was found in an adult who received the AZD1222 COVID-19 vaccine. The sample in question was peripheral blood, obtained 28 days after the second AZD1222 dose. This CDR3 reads CASSETSWTGLYGYTF. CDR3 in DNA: TGTGCCAGCAGTGAAACCAGTTGGACAGGACTCTATGGCTACACCTTC.